This is a list of T cell receptor beta chains from one sample in a study of blood T cell repertoires in COVID-19. TCRdb keeps only in-frame clones here, not all; method: immunoSEQ multiplex PCR. Of some 200,000 clones listed, roughly 84% were seen once; the top ten hold 7.2%. The sample taken for sequencing was PBMCs or T cells enriched from blood (not recorded which). All receptors come from a man aged 25 to 40 in a cohort exposed to, infected with or recovered from COVID-19 (not recorded which). Both conserved end residues are part of each CDR3. A D gene is named only where the DNA matches it firmly. The size entry is marked missing in some rows and otherwise reads once, few, many or a size class.

TGTGCCAGCAGTGAAAGACACCCTCCGACTAGCGGGGAGGGCGAAGAGCAGTATTTT	CASSERHPPTSGEGEEQYF	TRBD2	TRBV2	TRBJ2-3	NA
TGCAGCGTTGAGGGGAGCTACAATGAGCAGTTCTTC	CSVEGSYNEQFF	NA	TRBV29-1	TRBJ2-1	NA
TGCGCCAGCAGCCAAGAACTAGGGGGGGTCTCTAGCGGGAGGGCCGATGAGCAGTTCTTC	CASSQELGGVSSGRADEQFF	TRBD2	TRBV4-1	TRBJ2-1	NA
TGTGCCAGCAGTTTTCTAGCGGGAGGGAACTCCTACAATGAGCAGTTCTTC	CASSFLAGGNSYNEQFF	TRBD2	TRBV2	TRBJ2-1	NA
TGTGCCAGCAGCTTAGCGGGTAGACATGAGCAGTTCTTC	CASSLAGRHEQFF	NA	TRBV11-2	TRBJ2-1	NA
TGTGCCAGCTGGGACAGGGGGTACGAGCAGTACTTC	CASWDRGYEQYF	TRBD1	TRBV6-5	TRBJ2-7	once
TGTGCCAGCTCACCGAACAGGGGGCAGGGAGAGACCCAGTACTTC	CASSPNRGQGETQYF	TRBD1	TRBV18	TRBJ2-5	NA
TGTGCCAGCAGTCTCCCCGGGACAGGGACTGGAAACACCATATATTTT	CASSLPGTGTGNTIYF	TRBD1	TRBV28	TRBJ1-3	NA
TGTGCCAGCAGCCAAGCCGGCAAGCGAGGCAATGAGCAGTTCTTC	CASSQAGKRGNEQFF	NA	TRBV3-1/TRBV3-2	TRBJ2-1	NA
TGTGCCATCAGTGAGTCGGCGGGACGCACAGATACGCAGTATTTT	CAISESAGRTDTQYF	NA	TRBV10-3	TRBJ2-3	NA
TGCGCCAGCAGCAGCCTAGCGGGAGCAGATACGCAGTATTTT	CASSSLAGADTQYF	TRBD2	TRBV5-1	TRBJ2-3	NA
TGTGCCAGCAGCTTAGGGGCGGGGGATACGCAGTATTTT	CASSLGAGDTQYF	NA	TRBV7-2	TRBJ2-3	once
TGTGCCAGCAGTTCAAGGGAGGGGGCCGGGGAGCTGTTTTTT	CASSSREGAGELFF	NA	TRBV6-5	TRBJ2-2	NA
TGTGCCAGCAGCCCAGGAGCAACCGGGACAGACAATGAAAAACTGTTTTTT	CASSPGATGTDNEKLFF	TRBD1	TRBV9	TRBJ1-4	NA